The 16 T cell receptor beta chains below all came from one sample that was sequenced in a study of blood T cell repertoires in COVID-19. Measured with immunoSEQ multiplex PCR; TCRdb has only the in-frame clones, and not every one. Of 75,000 to 95,000 clones listed, 85% to 90% are singletons. Sequenced sample: peripheral blood. These receptors all come from a human donor in a cohort sampled during active COVID-19.

The chain joins TRBV4-3 to TRBJ2-3; 13 bases align to TRBD2. Trimming at V came to 0 bases and at J to 0 bases, leaving 3 bases not matched to a gene. This CDR3 is 18 amino acids long. In germline, CDR1 is LGHNA, CDR2 YSLEER. CDR3: CASSQEWGLAGSTDTQYF. CDR3 nucleotide sequence: TGCGCCAGCAGCCAAGAATGGGGACTAGCGGGAAGCACAGATACGCAGTATTTT.

The chain is built from TRBV13 and TRBJ2-7; TRBD2 agrees at 8 bases. Germline V gene sequence: CDR1 PRHDT, CDR2 FYEKMQ (reference sequence). The CDR3 contains 15 residues. Trimming removed 5 bases from V and 4 bases from J; junction bases left unmatched: 10. The CDR3 spells CASSKTSGGSYEQYF. The CDR3 bases are TGTGCCAGCAGCAAAACTAGCGGAGGCTCATACGAGCAGTACTTC.

The CDR3 bases are TGTGCCAGCAGTCCCATACGACTAGCGGGACAAAGCGAGCAGTACTTC. This codes for CASSPIRLAGQSEQYF. This chain connects TRBV28 to TRBJ2-7; 11 positions match TRBD2. V was clipped by 5 bases and J by 6 bases; unmatched bases: 12. Germline loops: CDR1 MDHEN, CDR2 SYDVKM. The CDR3 extends over 16 amino acids.

The V call is TRBV6-5, the J call TRBJ2-4, with a possible D match to TRBD2 (5 bases). The CDR3 contains 15 residues. In germline, CDR1 is MNHEY, CDR2 SVGAGI. V lost 0 bases and J lost 8, with 14 bases in between. This CDR3 reads CASSYSKPVGDIQYF. CDR3 DNA sequence: TGTGCCAGCAGTTACTCGAAGCCTGTGGGAGACATTCAGTACTTC.

A single count supports this clone. This rearrangement joins TRBV7-3 to TRBJ2-1, with 7 bases fitting TRBD2. V gave up 0 bases and J gave up 8 bases; unmatched junction bases: 10. Looked up from germline, CDR1 is SGHTA and CDR2 is FQGTGA. The CDR3 is 16 residues long. As DNA, the CDR3 is TGTGCCAGCAGCTTAACCCGGGACTACACTTTGGATGAGCAGTTCTTC. This gives the protein CASSLTRDYTLDEQFF. The whole variable domain, remainder taken from reference TRBV7-3 and TRBJ2-1, is GAGVSQTPSNKVTEKGKYVELRCDPISGHTALYWYRQSLGQGPEFLIYFQGTGAADDSGLPNDRFFAVRPEGSVSTLKIQRTERGDSAVYLCASSLTRDYTLDEQFFGPGTRLTVL.

The rearrangement links TRBV27 to TRBJ1-1; 7 positions agree with TRBD1. V was pared by 4 bases and J by 1 base, with 3 bases of the junction left unmatched. CDR1 is MNHEY and CDR2 is SMNVEV in the germline V gene (reference sequence). The CDR3 contains 14 residues. CDR3 bases: TGTGCCAGCAGTTCCGGGACAGCGAACACTGAAGCTTTCTTT. Protein sequence: CASSSGTANTEAFF.

A word on this clone: The sample contains more than one DNA sequence encoding this CDR3. The chain employs TRBV3-1 (or the pseudogene TRBV3-2) and TRBJ1-1; a weak D match, TRBD1 (6 bases). The ends were cut back, 1 base at V and 5 bases at J, with 11 bases in the middle. The CDR3 has 14 amino acids. Germline CDR1 LGHDT, CDR2 YNNKEL (reference sequence). In DNA form, the CDR3 reads TGTGCCAGCAGCCAAGGAACAGGGAGAACTGAAGCTTTCTTT. It encodes CASSQGTGRTEAFF.

CDR3 bases: TGCGCCAGCAGCTGGGGCCAGACAGGGGGCACCGGGGAGCTGTTTTTT. It encodes CASSWGQTGGTGELFF. This sequence joins TRBV4-1 and TRBJ2-2; 9 bases match TRBD1. Trimming removed 5 bases from V and 4 bases from J; junction bases left unmatched: 8. CDR3 length: 16 residues. Per the germline V gene, CDR1 is MGHRA and CDR2 is YSYEKL.

As concerns this clone: Other DNA sequences in this sample translate to the same CDR3. The CDR3 nucleotides read TGTGCCAGCAGCGTCGGGAGCTCTGGGGCCAACGTCCTGACTTTC. This codes for CASSVGSSGANVLTF. The V call is TRBV9, the J call TRBJ2-6; maybe TRBD2 (6 bases). The germline V gene encodes CDR1 SGDLS and CDR2 YYNGEE. The CDR3 is 15 amino acids. The ends were cut back, 2 bases at V and 0 bases at J, with 6 bases in the middle.

V is TRBV3-1 (or the pseudogene TRBV3-2) and J is TRBJ2-3; the match to TRBD2 covers 10 bases. Losses at the gene ends were 6 bases for V and 1 base for J; bases not matched to a gene: 4. The V gene's germline CDR1 is LGHDT and CDR2 YNNKEL (reference sequence). There are 15 residues in the CDR3. The CDR3 DNA is TGTGCCAGCAGGTTAAGCGGGGGGGGCACAGATACGCAGTATTTT. Its protein product is CASRLSGGGTDTQYF.

The J gene is TRBJ2-2, the V gene TRBV11-3; a weak D match, TRBD2 (7 bases). The CDR3 contains 16 residues. V was cut by 5 bases and J by 2 bases, with 15 bases left in between. CDR1 SGHNT and CDR2 YENEEA come from the germline V gene. The CDR3: CASSPRGGANTGELFF. The CDR3 bases are TGTGCCAGCAGCCCCCGTGGGGGGGCAAACACCGGGGAGCTGTTTTTT. Supplemented by reference TRBV11-3 and TRBJ2-2, the full variable domain reads EAGVVQSPRYKIIEKKQPVAFWCNPISGHNTLYWYLQNLGQGPELLIRYENEEAVDDSQLPKDRFSAERLKGVDSTLKIQPAELGDSAVYLCASSPRGGANTGELFFGEGSRLTVL.

This chain connects TRBV28 to TRBJ2-7; 11 bases are a match to TRBD1. Germline CDR1 is MDHEN and CDR2 is SYDVKM. V lost 9 bases and J lost 4; bases outside the gene matches: 14. This CDR3 region has 16 residues. CDR3 DNA sequence: TGTGCCAGAGCGTGGGTTTTGGGACAGGGGGTTTACGAGCAGTACTTC. Residues: CARAWVLGQGVYEQYF.

The J gene is TRBJ2-1, the V gene TRBV5-1, with TRBD2 matching 12 bases. Looked up from germline, CDR1 is SGHRS and CDR2 is YFSETQ. The CDR3 loop spans 14 amino acids. With 6 bases clipped from V and 9 bases from J, the junction kept 7 bases outside the gene matches. CDR3 region: CASNLAGGPSEQFF. For the CDR3, the DNA is TGCGCCAGCAATCTAGCGGGGGGGCCCAGTGAGCAGTTCTTC.

The rearrangement links TRBV7-2 to TRBJ2-3, with a possible D match to TRBD2 (6 bases). Germline V gene data show CDR1 as SGHTA and CDR2 as FQGNSA. V was pared by 3 bases and J by 1 base, with 14 bases between. The CDR3 length is 16 residues. DNA of the CDR3: TGTGCCAGCAGCTTCCCAGAGGGAGGCGGCACAGATACGCAGTATTTT. This sequence encodes CASSFPEGGGTDTQYF.

Comment on this clone: At the DNA level, this CDR3 is encoded by other sequences in the same sample as well. V is TRBV18 and J is TRBJ2-5; D may be TRBD2 (5 bases). With 2 bases removed from V and 4 bases from J, the gap between germline ends came to 5 bases. CDR3 length: 12 residues. CDR1 KGHSH and CDR2 LQKENI come from the germline V gene. Written as DNA, the CDR3 is TGTGCCAGCTCACCAGGGAGAGAGACCCAGTACTTC. Translated, it gives CASSPGRETQYF.

The gene calls are TRBV6-1 and TRBJ2-1; 11 nucleotides match TRBD2. Losses at the gene ends were 2 bases for V and 4 bases for J; bases not matched to a gene: 1. There are 15 residues in the CDR3. Germline lookup yields CDR1 MNHNS and CDR2 SASEGT. This chain's CDR3 is CASSELAGGYNEQFF. The CDR3, as DNA: TGTGCCAGCAGTGAATTAGCGGGAGGGTACAATGAGCAGTTCTTC.